One and the same sample provided the 17 T cell receptor beta chains below, sequenced in a study of blood T cells in healthy people across ages. PCR was performed a second time for about 6 to 11 cycles using a sample-barcoded 5' primer and a J-beta primer mix. TCRdb reprocessed the 5' RACE reads via MiXCR and lists one record per CDR3 protein. Of 1.5 million to 1.8 million distinct CDR3 sequences in the sample, approximately 39% are singletons; the top ten hold approximately 4.1%. Sequencing input: blood. These receptors were obtained from a young woman in good health.

In its sample, this clonotype was seen many times. The V call is TRBV7-2, the J call TRBJ2-5, with D hard to call. The CDR3 consists of 13 residues. CDR1 is SGHTA, CDR2 FQGNSA, per germline. Between the trimmed V and J ends, which lost 6 bases and 2 bases, there was a span of 10 bases. The CDR3 loop is CASSSRPQETQYF. The CDR3 bases are TGTGCCAGCAGTTCAAGACCTCAAGAGACCCAGTACTTC.

The chain recombines TRBV7-9 with TRBJ1-2, with TRBD1 as a possible D gene (5 bases). This CDR3 is built from 15 residues. Germline CDR1 is SEHNR and CDR2 is FQNEAQ (reference sequence). V gave up 1 base and J gave up 6 bases, with 15 bases separating them. CDR3: CASSLGAGQAHGYTF. The CDR3, as DNA: TGTGCCAGCAGCTTAGGAGCAGGGCAAGCCCATGGCTACACCTTC.

V gene TRBV7-8 combines with J gene TRBJ2-1, with 13 nucleotides matching TRBD2. After removal of 7 bases from V and 9 bases from J, the junction contained 9 bases not matched to a gene. The CDR3 runs 15 residues. The germline V gene has CDR1 SGHVS and CDR2 FQNEAQ. The CDR3 is CASNPGLAGTSEQFF. The CDR3 region has the DNA TGTGCCAGCAACCCGGGACTAGCGGGAACTAGTGAGCAGTTCTTC.

CDR3 nucleotide sequence: TGCAGTGCTAGTTCGAGCGGGGGCATACAAGAGACCCAGTACTTC. It translates to CSASSSGGIQETQYF. The V call is TRBV20-1, the J call TRBJ2-5; TRBD2 aligns across 8 bases. J lost 2 bases, V lost 3 bases, and 8 bases had no gene match. The germline V gene has CDR1 DFQATT and CDR2 SNEGSKA (reference sequence). The CDR3 is 15 amino acids.

V gene TRBV7-2 combines with J gene TRBJ2-1; D uncertain. The germline V gene encodes CDR1 SGHTA and CDR2 FQGNSA. Trimming cost V 7 bases and J 15 bases, with 25 bases left between them. This CDR3 has 14 residues. CDR3 sequence: CASIESTTRQKRFF. CDR3 nucleotides: TGTGCCAGCATCGAAAGTACTACCAGGCAAAAGCGGTTCTTC.

The chain employs TRBV6-1 and TRBJ2-1, with D possibly being TRBD1 (5 bases). Germline CDR1 reads MNHNS; CDR2 reads SASEGT. This CDR3 spans 15 amino acids. V dropped 7 bases and J dropped 8 bases, with 21 bases sitting between them. The CDR3 DNA reads TGTGCCAGCATTATAAGGGGCGGCCCTAACCATGAGCAGTTCTTC. Translating it yields CASIIRGGPNHEQFF.

Turning to this clonotype: The junction departs from germline at one end; a sequencing error may be responsible. This chain joins TRBV7-2 and TRBJ2-7; D call uncertain. The CDR3 spans 15 residues. Germline lookup yields CDR1 SGHTA and CDR2 FQGNSA. CDR3 DNA sequence: TGTGCCAGCAGCTTTGGCAGTTCGTCCTCCTACGAGCAGTGCTTC. It specifies CASSFGSSSSYEQCF.

The chain links TRBV20-1 to TRBJ2-1; possibly TRBD1 for D (5 bases). The CDR3 runs to 12 residues. V lost 4 bases to trimming and J lost 7 bases, with 11 bases between them. Per the germline V gene, CDR1 is DFQATT and CDR2 is SNEGSKA (reference sequence). This chain's CDR3 is CSANQGLNEQFF. The CDR3 DNA follows: TGCAGTGCTAATCAGGGTTTGAATGAGCAGTTCTTC.

This clonotype came up a few times. This chain connects TRBV6-5 to TRBJ2-1, with D perhaps matching TRBD1 or TRBD2 (5 bases each). In germline, CDR1 is MNHEY, CDR2 SVGAGI. This CDR3 comprises 15 residues. Trimming stripped 6 bases from V and 1 base from J, with 13 bases between. CDR3 sequence (DNA): TGTGCCAGCAGCACCGAGGGGCGTTCCTACAATGAGCAGTTCTTC. Its protein product is CASSTEGRSYNEQFF.

The chain couples TRBV28 to TRBJ2-7, with 8 positions matching TRBD2. The CDR3 is made up of 16 amino acids. Germline CDR1 and CDR2: MDHEN and SYDVKM. The ends lost 6 bases at V and 7 bases at J; junction bases unmatched: 17. The CDR3 here is CASSLLGTSGFVEQYF. CDR3 DNA: TGTGCCAGCAGCCTCTTGGGGACTAGTGGCTTCGTTGAGCAGTACTTC.

The chain recombines TRBV7-6 with TRBJ2-5; 10 bases agree with TRBD2. The CDR3 is 15 residues long. Germline-derived CDR1 and CDR2 are SGHVS and FNYEAQ. The trim removed 3 bases at V and 4 bases at J, leaving 5 bases unmatched. CDR3 sequence (DNA): TGTGCCAGCAGCTTCCTAGCGGGGGTCGTAGAGACCCAGTACTTC. Translation: CASSFLAGVVETQYF.

Only one count was recorded for this clonotype. This sequence joins TRBV12-3 or TRBV12-4 and TRBJ1-5, with TRBD1 identical over 9 bases. V trimming: 8 bases; J trimming: 4 bases; junction bases outside the gene matches: 6. The CDR3 covers 14 residues. CDR3 bases: TGTGCCAGCGGCCGGGACAGGGCGAATCAGCCCCAGCATTTT. As protein: CASGRDRANQPQHF.

V and J are TRBV4-1 and TRBJ2-2, with TRBD2 matching over 10 bases. The CDR3 extends over 16 amino acids. Per the germline V gene, CDR1 is MGHRA and CDR2 is YSYEKL. The V and J ends lost 4 bases and 4 bases, in that order; junction bases with no gene match: 6. The chain's CDR3 is CASSLSGRLGTGELFF. The CDR3 DNA reads TGCGCCAGCAGCCTTAGCGGGAGGTTAGGCACCGGGGAGCTGTTTTTT.

This clonotype was recorded once. The chain combines TRBV27 with TRBJ2-1; D uncertain. Germline CDR1 MNHEY, CDR2 SMNVEV (reference sequence). The CDR3 has 17 residues. The ends were cut back, 7 bases at V and 5 bases at J, with 24 bases in the middle. CDR3 in DNA: TGTGCCAGCATTCGGGTGCCAATCGTCCACTTTCACAATGAGCAGTTCTTC. Its protein product is CASIRVPIVHFHNEQFF.

As to this clonotype: This may stem from a read error, because a much larger clone lies one nucleotide away. This chain links TRBV7-2 with TRBJ2-5, with D uncertain. The germline V gene has CDR1 SGHTA and CDR2 FQGNSA. This CDR3 has 14 amino acids. Trimming left V 4 bases short and J 5 bases short, with 14 bases between. As DNA, the CDR3 is TGTGCCAGCAGCTGTGACGGGTTAGGGGAGACCCAGTACTTC. Translating it yields CASSCDGLGETQYF. Full variable domain (remainder filled in from reference TRBV7-2 and TRBJ2-5): GAGVSQSPSNKVTEKGKDVELRCDPISGHTALYWYRQSLGQGLEFLIYFQGNSAPDKSGLPSDRFSAERTGGSVSTLTIQRTQQEDSAVYLCASSCDGLGETQYFGPGTRLLVL.

The J gene is TRBJ1-4, the V gene TRBV4-3; TRBD1 is a possible D gene (5 bases). Germline V gene sequence: CDR1 LGHNA, CDR2 YSLEER. The CDR3 is 15 amino acids. V dropped 0 bases and J dropped 5 bases, with 10 bases sitting between them. DNA for the CDR3: TGCGCCAGCAGCCAAGATGGGGACCCAAATGAAAAACTGTTTTTT. Translation: CASSQDGDPNEKLFF.

The table lists this clonotype with a few counts. The rearrangement joins TRBV28 to TRBJ1-1; D unclear. CDR1 is MDHEN, CDR2 SYDVKM, per germline. Trimming removed 6 bases from V and 4 bases from J, with 12 bases in between. CDR3 size: 13 residues. The CDR3 sequence: CASSGSWGTEAFF. DNA for the CDR3: TGTGCCAGCAGCGGCTCCTGGGGCACTGAAGCTTTCTTT.